Included here is one T cell receptor beta chain sequence, with context. Antigen unknown. These data belong to a study of cytomegalovirus exposure and HLA in healthy donors. Whole-study results and caveats: DRB1 showed the most TCR associations and HLA-C the fewest in a later analysis, as rates varied by HLA locus. A later analysis by the authors found several of the most significant clusters apparently linked to common viral pathogens. With further analysis later on, most CMV-associated TCR beta chains appeared HLA-restricted. In a later analysis, TCR beta V- and J-gene trimming showed a link to a missense DCLRE1C variant.

The PCR had 60 Vbeta and 13 Jbeta primers. Profiling relied on immunoSEQ multiplex PCR, and the TCRdb table lists in-frame clones only, not all of them. The table shows around 100,000 clones, with about four fifths occurring only once. This CDR3 spans 16 amino acids. The V end lost 5 bases, the J end lost 2 bases, and 16 bases lay between the germline ends. The V gene's germline CDR1 is MNHEY and CDR2 SMNVEV (reference sequence). Sequencing used PBMCs. The chain recombines TRBV27 with TRBJ2-1, with a possible D match to TRBD1 (6 bases). This TCR was sampled from a young man in good health and CMV-seronegative. This CDR3 is CASSTLGAGTYNEQFF. CDR3 nucleotides: TGTGCCAGCAGTACTTTGGGGGCAGGCACCTACAATGAGCAGTTCTTC.